One and the same sample provided the 21 T cell receptor beta chains below, sequenced in a study of control samples from healthy donors and cancer patients. Here immunoSEQ multiplex PCR was the method, and the copy in TCRdb shows in-frame clones only, minus some. The sample carries 130,000 or so clones, around nine tenths recorded once. Sequenced input: blood. These TCRs come from a man over 45 in good health.

The chain recombines TRBV5-1 with TRBJ2-7; the D is unclear. The V end lost 4 bases, the J end lost 3 bases, and 14 bases lay between the germline ends. Germline V CDR1 and CDR2: SGHRS, YFSETQ. CDR3 length: 14 residues. The CDR3 coding sequence is TGCGCCAGCAGCCTTTCCTCGAAAATCTACGAGCAGTACTTC. Translating it yields CASSLSSKIYEQYF.

This clone appeared a single time. V usage is TRBV28 and J usage is TRBJ1-1; D is possibly TRBD1 (5 bases). The length of the CDR3 is 16 residues. Germline V CDR1 and CDR2: MDHEN, SYDVKM. V lost 4 bases and J 0 bases, leaving 15 bases between the germline ends. DNA of the CDR3: TGTGCCAGCAGTTACATTACGGGGGGAATGAACACTGAAGCTTTCTTT. Translation: CASSYITGGMNTEAFF.

The chain uses TRBV7-3 and TRBJ2-2; D is unresolved. This CDR3 is built from 16 residues. Germline-derived CDR1 and CDR2 are SGHTA and FQGTGA. Trimming pared 4 bases from V and 2 bases from J, leaving 14 bases between. CDR3 amino acids: CASSSNPDFNTGELFF. The CDR3 DNA reads as TGTGCCAGCAGCTCAAACCCCGACTTCAACACCGGGGAGCTGTTTTTT.

The genes are TRBV12-5 and TRBJ1-6; 9 bases align to TRBD1. Germline V gene lookup returns CDR1 LGHNT and CDR2 FRNRAP. J was trimmed by 3 bases and V by 6 bases; bases with no gene match: 3. CDR3 length: 15 residues. The CDR3 is CASGMGQGYNSPLHF. Here the CDR3 DNA reads TGTGCTAGTGGAATGGGACAGGGCTATAATTCACCCCTCCACTTT.

The gene calls are TRBV6-6 and TRBJ2-2; 11 positions match TRBD1. The germline V gene encodes CDR1 MNHNY and CDR2 SVGAGI (reference sequence). The length of the CDR3 is 14 residues. V shed 5 bases and J 7 bases; nucleotides not matched to a gene: 3. In DNA, the CDR3 is TGTGCCAGCAGTGGACAGGGGGCCGACGGGGAGCTGTTTTTT. Protein product: CASSGQGADGELFF.

This chain connects TRBV27 to TRBJ1-2; 7 nucleotides line up with TRBD1. The CDR3 length is 15 residues. Germline assignment: CDR1 MNHEY and CDR2 SMNVEV (reference sequence). With 5 bases clipped from V and 4 bases from J, the junction kept 10 bases outside the gene matches. CDR3 amino acids: CASSTYRGGGYGYTF. The CDR3 DNA reads as TGTGCCAGCAGTACCTACAGGGGTGGAGGCTATGGCTACACCTTC.

The chain joins TRBV30 to TRBJ1-4; D unresolved. Germline assignment: CDR1 GTSNPN and CDR2 SVGIG (reference sequence). V lost 2 bases to trimming and J lost 5 bases, with 12 bases between them. The CDR3 has 14 amino acids. The CDR3 loop is CAWSHSGKNEKLFF. The CDR3 DNA follows: TGTGCCTGGAGTCACAGTGGAAAAAATGAAAAACTGTTTTTT.

The CDR3 loop reads CASSKERDRGLEQYF. The CDR3 DNA reads as TGTGCCAGCAGTAAAGAGAGGGACAGGGGGCTTGAGCAGTACTTC. The chain has TRBV2 and TRBJ2-7; 12 nucleotides agree with TRBD1. Looked up from germline, CDR1 is SNHLY and CDR2 is FYNNEI. This CDR3 spans 15 amino acids. The ends lost 5 bases at V and 7 bases at J; junction bases unmatched: 9.

V is TRBV30 and J is TRBJ1-4; no clear D. Germline-derived CDR1 and CDR2 are GTSNPN and SVGIG (reference sequence). The CDR3 loop spans 13 amino acids. V was clipped by 3 bases and J by 0 bases, with 5 bases between them. CDR3 DNA: TGTGCCTGGAGAGGTTCAACTAATGAAAAACTGTTTTTT. Protein product: CAWRGSTNEKLFF.

V and J are TRBV6-4 and TRBJ2-7; TRBD1 agrees at 7 bases. Germline V CDR1 and CDR2: MRHNA, SNTAGT. With V trimmed by 4 bases and J by 5 bases, 8 bases remained unmatched. This CDR3 is 14 amino acids long. CDR3 nucleotides: TGTGCCAGCAGTGGAGGGGGCAGGGTCAACGAGCAGTACTTC. This gives the protein CASSGGGRVNEQYF.

The CDR3, as DNA: TGCAGTGCTTCCTCCGACGACGAGCAGTACTTC. Encoded protein: CSASSDDEQYF. The V gene is TRBV20-1, the J gene TRBJ2-7, with D uncertain. CDR3 length: 11 amino acids. V gave up 5 bases and J gave up 5 bases, with 10 bases separating them. Germline CDR1 and CDR2: DFQATT and SNEGSKA (reference sequence).

The rearrangement uses TRBV28 and TRBJ2-5; D is unclear. CDR1 and CDR2 from the germline V gene are MDHEN and SYDVKM. Trimming removed 0 bases from V and 4 bases from J, with 9 bases in between. This CDR3 spans 14 amino acids. The CDR3 here is CASSLWDGGETQYF. DNA of the CDR3: TGTGCCAGCAGTTTATGGGACGGCGGAGAGACCCAGTACTTC.

The chain joins TRBV9 to TRBJ1-4; D remains unclear. The germline CDR1 and CDR2 sequences are SGDLS and YYNGEE. V lost 4 bases and J 5 bases, leaving 15 bases between the germline ends. CDR3 length: 15 amino acids. CDR3 in DNA: TGTGCCAGCAGCCGCACAGAAGGGAGGAATGAAAAACTGTTTTTT. As protein: CASSRTEGRNEKLFF.

The V gene is TRBV5-1, the J gene TRBJ1-2; possible D gene TRBD1, 6 bases. Trimming stripped 0 bases from V and 7 bases from J, with 7 bases between. CDR1 is SGHRS and CDR2 is YFSETQ in the germline V gene. This CDR3 is built from 12 residues. CDR3 DNA sequence: TGCGCCAGCAGCTTGGACAGGGTTGGCTACACCTTC. Residues: CASSLDRVGYTF.

This chain connects TRBV27 to TRBJ1-5; TRBD1 matches at 7 bases. The CDR3 sequence is 14 residues long. Germline CDR1 is MNHEY and CDR2 is SMNVEV (reference sequence). The V gene end was trimmed by 6 bases and the J gene end by 5 bases; junction bases not matched to a gene: 7. CDR3 sequence: CASSPDRVDQPQHF. The CDR3 DNA is TGTGCCAGCAGCCCCGACAGGGTGGATCAGCCCCAGCATTTT.

This chain connects TRBV28 to TRBJ2-5; 15 bases agree with TRBD2. The CDR3 runs 17 residues. Germline CDR1 reads MDHEN; CDR2 reads SYDVKM. The V segment lost 5 bases and the J segment 0 bases; nucleotides outside the gene matches: 4. CDR3 protein: CASSQGTSGGNQETQYF. CDR3 nucleotides: TGTGCCAGCAGTCAGGGGACTAGCGGGGGGAACCAAGAGACCCAGTACTTC.

V and J are TRBV5-1 and TRBJ2-7; no reliable D call. The CDR3 is 11 amino acids. V lost 1 base and J 5 bases, leaving 4 bases between the germline ends. CDR1 SGHRS and CDR2 YFSETQ come from the germline V gene. The CDR3: CASSLSDEQYF. CDR3 bases: TGCGCCAGCAGCTTGTCCGACGAGCAGTACTTC.

The rearrangement links TRBV3-1 (or the pseudogene TRBV3-2) to TRBJ1-2, with TRBD1 as a possible D gene (5 bases). Germline V gene lookup returns CDR1 LGHDT and CDR2 YNNKEL (reference sequence). The CDR3 totals 15 residues. Between the trimmed V and J ends, which lost 1 base and 6 bases, there was a span of 15 bases. Written as DNA, the CDR3 is TGTGCCAGCAGCCAAGGGACACCTCTGATAGATGGCTACACCTTC. It codes for CASSQGTPLIDGYTF.

With respect to this clone: Distinct nucleotide sequences in the sample also encode this CDR3. The chain uses TRBV5-1 and TRBJ2-5, with D unclear. CDR3 length equals 11 residues. Germline V gives CDR1 SGHRS, CDR2 YFSETQ. V was pared by 1 base and J by 2 bases, with 0 bases between. The CDR3 spells CASSLQETQYF. Written as DNA, the CDR3 is TGCGCCAGCAGCTTGCAAGAGACCCAGTACTTC.

This chain uses TRBV5-1 with TRBJ2-1; 7 nucleotides align to TRBD1. This CDR3 contains 16 residues. Germline trimming cut 3 bases from V and 4 bases from J; bases unmatched to any gene: 10. Germline assignment: CDR1 SGHRS and CDR2 YFSETQ. The CDR3 region is CASSSPDRLLYNEQFF. The DNA of the CDR3 is TGCGCCAGCAGCTCACCGGACAGGTTGCTTTACAATGAGCAGTTCTTC. The full variable domain, in which reference TRBV5-1 and TRBJ2-1 provide the parts outside the CDR3, is KAGVTQTPRYLIKTRGQQVTLSCSPISGHRSVSWYQQTPGQGLQFLFEYFSETQRNKGNFPGRFSGRQFSNSRSEMNVSTLELGDSALYLCASSSPDRLLYNEQFFGPGTRLTVL.

The chain has TRBV5-1 and TRBJ1-1; the match to TRBD1 covers 8 bases. The length of the CDR3 is 16 residues. The V and J ends lost 5 bases and 0 bases, in that order; junction bases with no gene match: 9. Germline V gene sequence: CDR1 SGHRS, CDR2 YFSETQ. Here the CDR3 reads CASSVQGAQMNTEAFF. The CDR3 DNA is TGCGCCAGCAGTGTGCAGGGGGCCCAGATGAACACTGAAGCTTTCTTT.